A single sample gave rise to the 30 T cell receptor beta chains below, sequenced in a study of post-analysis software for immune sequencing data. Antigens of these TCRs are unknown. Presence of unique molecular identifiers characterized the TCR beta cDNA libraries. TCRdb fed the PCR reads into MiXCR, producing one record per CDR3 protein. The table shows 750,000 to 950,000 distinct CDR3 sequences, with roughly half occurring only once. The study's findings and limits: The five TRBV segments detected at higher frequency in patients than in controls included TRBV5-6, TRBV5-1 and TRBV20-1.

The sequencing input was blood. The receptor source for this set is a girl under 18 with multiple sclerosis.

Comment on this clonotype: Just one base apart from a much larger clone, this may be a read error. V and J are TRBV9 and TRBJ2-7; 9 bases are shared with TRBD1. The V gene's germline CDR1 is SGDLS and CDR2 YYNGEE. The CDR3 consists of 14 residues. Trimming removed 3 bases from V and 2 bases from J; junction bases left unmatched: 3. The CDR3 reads CASSERTGAYEQYF. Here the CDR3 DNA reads TGTGCCAGCAGCGAACGGACAGGGGCCTACGAGCAGTACTTC.

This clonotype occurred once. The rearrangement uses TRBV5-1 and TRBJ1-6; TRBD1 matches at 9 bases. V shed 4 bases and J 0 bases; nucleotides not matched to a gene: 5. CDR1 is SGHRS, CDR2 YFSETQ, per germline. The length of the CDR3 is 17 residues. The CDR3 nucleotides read TGCGCCAGCAGCCCGGGACAGGGAAGCTCCTATAATTCACCCCTCCACTTT. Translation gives CASSPGQGSSYNSPLHF.

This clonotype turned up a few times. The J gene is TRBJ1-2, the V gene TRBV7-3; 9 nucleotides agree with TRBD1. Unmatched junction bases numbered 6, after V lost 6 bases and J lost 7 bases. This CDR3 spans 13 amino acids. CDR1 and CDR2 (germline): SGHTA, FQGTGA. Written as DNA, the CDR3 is TGTGCCAGCAGTATACAGGGGGCGCGTGGCTACACCTTC. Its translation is CASSIQGARGYTF. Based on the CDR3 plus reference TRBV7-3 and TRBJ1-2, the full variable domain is GAGVSQTPSNKVTEKGKYVELRCDPISGHTALYWYRQSLGQGPEFLIYFQGTGAADDSGLPNDRFFAVRPEGSVSTLKIQRTERGDSAVYLCASSIQGARGYTFGSGTRLTVV.

CDR3 DNA: TGTGCCACCAGCGCTTCCCAGCGGGATACGCAGTATTTT. Residues: CATSASQRDTQYF. This rearrangement joins TRBV15 to TRBJ2-3, with D perhaps matching TRBD2 (5 bases). CDR1 and CDR2 (germline): LNHNV, YYDKDF (reference sequence). Trimming pared 5 bases from V and 6 bases from J, leaving 12 bases between. The CDR3 loop spans 13 amino acids.

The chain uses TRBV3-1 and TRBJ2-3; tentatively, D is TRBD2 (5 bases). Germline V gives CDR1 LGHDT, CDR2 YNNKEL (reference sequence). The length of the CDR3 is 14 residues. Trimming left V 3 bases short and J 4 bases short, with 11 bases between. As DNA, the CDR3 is TGTGCCAGCAGCCAGAGGGCCGGTTCAGATACGCAGTATTTT. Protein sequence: CASSQRAGSDTQYF.

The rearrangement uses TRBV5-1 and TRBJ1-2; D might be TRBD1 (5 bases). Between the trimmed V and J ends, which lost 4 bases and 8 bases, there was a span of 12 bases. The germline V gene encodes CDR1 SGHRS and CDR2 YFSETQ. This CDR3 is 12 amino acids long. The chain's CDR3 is CASSPGREGYTF. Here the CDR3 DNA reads TGCGCCAGCAGCCCGGGACGAGAAGGCTACACCTTC.

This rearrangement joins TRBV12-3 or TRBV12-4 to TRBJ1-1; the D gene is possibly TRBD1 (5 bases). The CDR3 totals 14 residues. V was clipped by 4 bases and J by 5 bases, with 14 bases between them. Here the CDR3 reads CASSSWQGGTEAFF. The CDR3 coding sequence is TGTGCCAGCAGTTCCTGGCAGGGTGGAACTGAAGCTTTCTTT.

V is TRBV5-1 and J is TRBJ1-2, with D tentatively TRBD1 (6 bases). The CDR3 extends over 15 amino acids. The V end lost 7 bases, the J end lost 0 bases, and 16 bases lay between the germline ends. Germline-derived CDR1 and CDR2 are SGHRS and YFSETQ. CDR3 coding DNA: TGCGCCAGCGGGCGGGACACACCCTCTAACTATGGCTACACCTTC. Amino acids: CASGRDTPSNYGYTF.

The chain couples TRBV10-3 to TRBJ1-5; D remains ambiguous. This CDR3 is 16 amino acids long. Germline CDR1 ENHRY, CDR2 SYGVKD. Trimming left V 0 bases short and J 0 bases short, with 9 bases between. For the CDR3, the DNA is TGTGCCATCAGTGAGTCCATGGGCAATAGCAATCAGCCCCAGCATTTT. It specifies CAISESMGNSNQPQHF.

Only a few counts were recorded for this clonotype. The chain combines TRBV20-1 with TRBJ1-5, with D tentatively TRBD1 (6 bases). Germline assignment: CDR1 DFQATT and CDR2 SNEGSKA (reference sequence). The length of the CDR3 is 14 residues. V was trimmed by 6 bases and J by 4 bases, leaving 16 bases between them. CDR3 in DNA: TGCAGTGCCAGGAGGGGGAACCCAAATCAGCCCCAGCATTTT. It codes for CSARRGNPNQPQHF.

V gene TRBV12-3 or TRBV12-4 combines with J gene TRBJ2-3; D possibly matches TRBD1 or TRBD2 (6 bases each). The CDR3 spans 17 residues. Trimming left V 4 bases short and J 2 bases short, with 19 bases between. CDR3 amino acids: CASSWGAGSPVTDTQYF. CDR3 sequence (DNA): TGTGCCAGCAGTTGGGGGGCGGGCAGCCCCGTCACAGATACGCAGTATTTT.

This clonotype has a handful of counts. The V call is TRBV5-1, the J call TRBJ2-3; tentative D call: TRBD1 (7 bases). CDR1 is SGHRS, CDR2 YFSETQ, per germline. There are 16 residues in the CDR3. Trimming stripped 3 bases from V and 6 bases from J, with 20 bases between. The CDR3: CASSSQVGGGGDTQYF. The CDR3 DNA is TGCGCCAGCAGCTCCCAGGTCGGAGGGGGCGGGGATACGCAGTATTTT.

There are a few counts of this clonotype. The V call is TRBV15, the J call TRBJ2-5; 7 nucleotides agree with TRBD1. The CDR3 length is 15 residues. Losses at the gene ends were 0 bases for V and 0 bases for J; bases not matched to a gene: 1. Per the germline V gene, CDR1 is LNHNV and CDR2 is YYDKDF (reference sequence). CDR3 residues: CATSRDRGNQETQYF. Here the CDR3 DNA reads TGTGCCACCAGCAGAGACAGGGGGAACCAAGAGACCCAGTACTTC.

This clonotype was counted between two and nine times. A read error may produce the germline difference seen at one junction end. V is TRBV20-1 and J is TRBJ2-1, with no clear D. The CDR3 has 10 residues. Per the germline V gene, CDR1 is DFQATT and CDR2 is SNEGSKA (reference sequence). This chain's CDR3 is CSAYYHEQFF. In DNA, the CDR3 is TGCAGTGCTTACTACCATGAGCAGTTCTTC.

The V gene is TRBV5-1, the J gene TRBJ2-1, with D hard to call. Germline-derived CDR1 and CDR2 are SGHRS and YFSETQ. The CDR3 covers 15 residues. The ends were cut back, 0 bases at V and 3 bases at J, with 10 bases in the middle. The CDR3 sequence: CASSLDRQLYNEQFF. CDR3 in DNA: TGCGCCAGCAGCTTGGACCGGCAGCTCTACAATGAGCAGTTCTTC.

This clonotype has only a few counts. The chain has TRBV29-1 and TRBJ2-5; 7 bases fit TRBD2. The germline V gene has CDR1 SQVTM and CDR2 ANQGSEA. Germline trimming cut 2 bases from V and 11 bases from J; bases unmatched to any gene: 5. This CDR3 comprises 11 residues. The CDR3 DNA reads TGCAGCGTTGAAAAAGGGAGGGAGCAGTACTTC. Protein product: CSVEKGREQYF.

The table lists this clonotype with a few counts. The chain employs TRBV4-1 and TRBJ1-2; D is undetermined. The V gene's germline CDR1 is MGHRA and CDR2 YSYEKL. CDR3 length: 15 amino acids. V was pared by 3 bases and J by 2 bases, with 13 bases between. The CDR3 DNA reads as TGCGCCAGCAGCCAGGGCCCCATAGGGAACTATGGCTACACCTTC. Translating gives CASSQGPIGNYGYTF.

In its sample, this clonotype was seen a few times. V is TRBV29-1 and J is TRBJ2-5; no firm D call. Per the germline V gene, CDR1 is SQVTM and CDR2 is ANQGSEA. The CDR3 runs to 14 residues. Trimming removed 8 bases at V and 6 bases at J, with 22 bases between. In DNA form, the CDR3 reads TGCAGCTTTCTCAGGCTGGGCCGCGAGCAGACCCAGTACTTC. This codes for CSFLRLGREQTQYF.

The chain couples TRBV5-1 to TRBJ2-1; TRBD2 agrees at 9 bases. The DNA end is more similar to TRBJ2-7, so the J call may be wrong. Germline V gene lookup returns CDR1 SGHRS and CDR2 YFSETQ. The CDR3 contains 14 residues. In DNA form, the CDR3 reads TGCGCCAGCAGCTTGTCAGCGGGAGGATCCGAGCAGTACTTC. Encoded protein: CASSLSAGGSEQYF.

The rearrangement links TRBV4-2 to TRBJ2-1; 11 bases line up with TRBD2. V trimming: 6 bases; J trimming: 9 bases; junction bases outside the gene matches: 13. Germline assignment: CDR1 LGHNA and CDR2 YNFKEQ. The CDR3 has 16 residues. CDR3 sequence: CASRDSTSGKGSEQFF. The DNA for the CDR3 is TGTGCCAGCAGGGACTCGACTAGCGGGAAAGGGAGTGAGCAGTTCTTC.

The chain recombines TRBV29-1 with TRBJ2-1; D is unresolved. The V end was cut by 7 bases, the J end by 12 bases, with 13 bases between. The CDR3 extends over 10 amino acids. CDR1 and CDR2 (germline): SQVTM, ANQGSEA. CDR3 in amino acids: CSGTLLGQFF. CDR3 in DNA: TGCAGCGGAACGTTGCTGGGGCAGTTCTTC.

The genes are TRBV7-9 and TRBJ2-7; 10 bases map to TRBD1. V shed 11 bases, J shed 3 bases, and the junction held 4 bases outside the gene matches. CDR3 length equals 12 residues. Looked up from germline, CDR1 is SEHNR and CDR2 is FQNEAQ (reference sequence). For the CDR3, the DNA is TGTGCCGGTGGACAGGGGGGCTACGAGCAGTACTTC. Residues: CAGGQGGYEQYF.

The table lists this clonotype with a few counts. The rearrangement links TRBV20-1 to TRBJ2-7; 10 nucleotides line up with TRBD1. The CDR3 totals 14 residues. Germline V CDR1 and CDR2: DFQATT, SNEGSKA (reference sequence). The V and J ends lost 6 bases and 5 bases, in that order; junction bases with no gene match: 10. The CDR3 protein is CSAQQGQGPNEQYF. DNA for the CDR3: TGCAGTGCCCAACAGGGACAGGGGCCAAACGAGCAGTACTTC.

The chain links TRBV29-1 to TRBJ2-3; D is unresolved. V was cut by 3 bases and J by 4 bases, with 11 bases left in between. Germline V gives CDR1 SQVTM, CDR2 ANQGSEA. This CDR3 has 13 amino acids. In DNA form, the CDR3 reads TGCAGCGTTGAGGGCGTTGGACCAGATACGCAGTATTTT. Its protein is CSVEGVGPDTQYF.

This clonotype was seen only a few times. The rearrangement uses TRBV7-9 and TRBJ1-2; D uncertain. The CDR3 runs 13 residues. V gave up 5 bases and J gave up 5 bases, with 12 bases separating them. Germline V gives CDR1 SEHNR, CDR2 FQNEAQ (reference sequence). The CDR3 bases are TGTGCCAGCAGCCCGCCCAACTCTTATGGCTACACCTTC. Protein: CASSPPNSYGYTF.

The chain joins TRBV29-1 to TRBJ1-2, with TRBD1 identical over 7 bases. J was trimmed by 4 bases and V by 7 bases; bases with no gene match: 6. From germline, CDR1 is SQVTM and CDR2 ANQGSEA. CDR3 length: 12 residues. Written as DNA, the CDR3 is TGCAGCGCCGGAGGGGGCATCTATGGCTACACCTTC. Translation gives CSAGGGIYGYTF.

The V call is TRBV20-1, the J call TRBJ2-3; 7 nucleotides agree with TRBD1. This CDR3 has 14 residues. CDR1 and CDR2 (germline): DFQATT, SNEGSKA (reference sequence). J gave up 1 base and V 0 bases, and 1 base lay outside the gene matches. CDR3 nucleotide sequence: TGCAGTGCTAGAGATGGACAGGGCACAGATACGCAGTATTTT. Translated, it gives CSARDGQGTDTQYF.

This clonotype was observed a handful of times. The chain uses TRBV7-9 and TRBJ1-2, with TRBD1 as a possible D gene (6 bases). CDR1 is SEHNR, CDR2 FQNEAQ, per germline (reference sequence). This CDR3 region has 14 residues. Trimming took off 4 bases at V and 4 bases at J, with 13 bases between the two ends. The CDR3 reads CASSSGPTGYGYTF. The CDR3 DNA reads TGTGCCAGCAGCTCCGGGCCGACAGGCTATGGCTACACCTTC.

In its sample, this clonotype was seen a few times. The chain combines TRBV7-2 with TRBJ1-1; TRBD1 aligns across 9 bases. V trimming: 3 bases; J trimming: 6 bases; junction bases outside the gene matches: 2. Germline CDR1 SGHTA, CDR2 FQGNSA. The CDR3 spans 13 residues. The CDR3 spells CASSLGQGSEAFF. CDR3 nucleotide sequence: TGTGCCAGCAGCTTGGGACAGGGCTCTGAAGCTTTCTTT. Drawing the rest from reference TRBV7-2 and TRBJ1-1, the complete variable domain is GAGVSQSPSNKVTEKGKDVELRCDPISGHTALYWYRQSLGQGLEFLIYFQGNSAPDKSGLPSDRFSAERTGGSVSTLTIQRTQQEDSAVYLCASSLGQGSEAFFGQGTRLTVV.

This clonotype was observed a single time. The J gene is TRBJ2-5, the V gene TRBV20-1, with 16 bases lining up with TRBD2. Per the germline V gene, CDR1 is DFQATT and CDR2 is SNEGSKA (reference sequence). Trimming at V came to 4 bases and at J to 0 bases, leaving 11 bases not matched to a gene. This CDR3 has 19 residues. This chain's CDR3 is CSATGIGTSGRENQETQYF. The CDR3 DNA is TGCAGTGCTACAGGAATAGGGACTAGCGGGAGGGAGAACCAAGAGACCCAGTACTTC.